A selection of T cell receptor beta chains follows, all from one sample in a study of shared clonotypes between healthy human individuals. Sequencing was performed with immunoSEQ multiplex PCR; in TCRdb, only in-frame clones are kept and a portion is missing. The sample yields about 730,000 clones, over 60% seen once. The sequenced sample was memory CD4+ T cells sorted from blood. These receptors were collected from a woman in her 30s in good health. The CDR3 runs from the conserved cysteine through the conserved F or W. Each record gives: D gene, V gene, J gene, clone size, CDR3 DNA, CDR3 protein. D genes are given only for firm matches. Clone size is not always given. Where it is, it says once, few, many or a class for expanded clones.

D gene: NA
V gene: TRBV18
J gene: TRBJ1-3
clone size: few
CDR3 DNA: TGTGCCAGCTCACCGAAGGACAGTGGAAACACCATATATTTT
CDR3 protein: CASSPKDSGNTIYF

D gene: NA
V gene: TRBV5-4
J gene: TRBJ1-2
clone size: NA
CDR3 DNA: TGTGCCAGCAGCCCCGGGAGTACAGACTATGGCTACACCTTC
CDR3 protein: CASSPGSTDYGYTF

D gene: TRBD1
V gene: TRBV18
J gene: TRBJ2-4
clone size: few
CDR3 DNA: TGTGCCAGCTCACCCACGACAGGGCAAGCCAAAAACATTCAGTACTTC
CDR3 protein: CASSPTTGQAKNIQYF

D gene: NA
V gene: TRBV20-1
J gene: TRBJ2-1
clone size: once
CDR3 DNA: TGCAGTGCTAGCCGGGAGCTTGAGCAGTTCTTC
CDR3 protein: CSASRELEQFF

D gene: TRBD1
V gene: TRBV6-1
J gene: TRBJ1-4
clone size: NA
CDR3 DNA: TGTGCCAGCAGTGGGGGACAGGGGAACGAAAAACTGTTTTTT
CDR3 protein: CASSGGQGNEKLFF

D gene: NA
V gene: TRBV7-2
J gene: TRBJ2-7
clone size: many
CDR3 DNA: TGTGCCAGCAGTTACAGTTACGGAGACTACGAGCAGTACTTC
CDR3 protein: CASSYSYGDYEQYF

D gene: TRBD2
V gene: TRBV11-2
J gene: TRBJ2-7
clone size: NA
CDR3 DNA: TGTGCCAGCAGACGAAGGACTAGCGGGTTCTACGAGCAGTACTTC
CDR3 protein: CASRRRTSGFYEQYF

D gene: NA
V gene: TRBV12-5
J gene: TRBJ1-2
clone size: NA
CDR3 DNA: TGTGCTAGTGGTTTGTCGCCGGGATCCTATGGCTACACCTTC
CDR3 protein: CASGLSPGSYGYTF

D gene: NA
V gene: TRBV4-1
J gene: TRBJ2-7
clone size: NA
CDR3 DNA: TGCGCCAGCAGCCGCATGGACAGTTTGGAGCAGTACTTC
CDR3 protein: CASSRMDSLEQYF

D gene: NA
V gene: TRBV5-1
J gene: TRBJ2-3
clone size: NA
CDR3 DNA: TGCGCCAGCAGCTTAACCCCGGGTAGTTTGGATTTT
CDR3 protein: CASSLTPGSLDF

D gene: TRBD1
V gene: TRBV5-1
J gene: TRBJ2-7
clone size: NA
CDR3 DNA: TGCGCCAGCAGTCGGTCGTCCGGGACAGGGCTTTCCTACGAGCAGTACTTC
CDR3 protein: CASSRSSGTGLSYEQYF

D gene: TRBD1
V gene: TRBV28
J gene: TRBJ1-5
clone size: once
CDR3 DNA: TGTGCCAGCAGTACCCCTTACAGGGGGGAGCATCGACCCCAGCATTTT
CDR3 protein: CASSTPYRGEHRPQHF

D gene: NA
V gene: TRBV13
J gene: TRBJ2-7
clone size: NA
CDR3 DNA: TGTGCCAGCAGTACCTACACTCGAGGCAGGGCCGGCGAGCAGTACTTC
CDR3 protein: CASSTYTRGRAGEQYF

D gene: NA
V gene: TRBV28
J gene: TRBJ1-2
clone size: NA
CDR3 DNA: TGTGCCAGCAGTAGTAAGCGATTCAGGGCGGTTGACTATGGCTACACCTTC
CDR3 protein: CASSSKRFRAVDYGYTF

D gene: TRBD2
V gene: TRBV9
J gene: TRBJ2-3
clone size: NA
CDR3 DNA: TGTGCCAGCAGCGTAGAGGGACTAGGTAGCACAGATACGCAGTATTTT
CDR3 protein: CASSVEGLGSTDTQYF

D gene: NA
V gene: TRBV7-9
J gene: TRBJ1-1
clone size: NA
CDR3 DNA: TGTGCCAGCAGCTTTGGTCCGGGGGACACTGAAGCTTTCTTT
CDR3 protein: CASSFGPGDTEAFF

D gene: TRBD2
V gene: TRBV4-1
J gene: TRBJ2-2
clone size: NA
CDR3 DNA: TGCGCCAGCAGCCAAGGAAGACTAGCGGTAACCGGGGAGCTGTTTTTT
CDR3 protein: CASSQGRLAVTGELFF

D gene: TRBD1
V gene: TRBV5-1
J gene: TRBJ2-3
clone size: NA
CDR3 DNA: TGCGCCAGCAGCATGGGACAGGGGCTGAGCACAGATACGCAGTATTTT
CDR3 protein: CASSMGQGLSTDTQYF

D gene: NA
V gene: TRBV21-1
J gene: TRBJ2-6
clone size: NA
CDR3 DNA: TGTGCCAGCAGCAAACCCGAGCGGGATTGGGTCTCTGGGGCCAACGTCCTGACTTTC
CDR3 protein: CASSKPERDWVSGANVLTF

D gene: NA
V gene: TRBV2
J gene: TRBJ1-1
clone size: NA
CDR3 DNA: TGTGCCAGCGTCCAGGAGAACACTGAAGCTTTCTTT
CDR3 protein: CASVQENTEAFF

D gene: NA
V gene: TRBV5-6
J gene: TRBJ2-7
clone size: NA
CDR3 DNA: TGTGCCAGCAGCTTGATGAGCCAGGGGACCTACGAGCAGTACTTC
CDR3 protein: CASSLMSQGTYEQYF

D gene: NA
V gene: TRBV10-2
J gene: TRBJ2-3
clone size: many
CDR3 DNA: TGCGCCAGCAGGGTCGCCAGCACAGATACGCAGTATTTT
CDR3 protein: CASRVASTDTQYF

D gene: NA
V gene: TRBV30
J gene: TRBJ2-1
clone size: NA
CDR3 DNA: TGTGCCTGGAGTGCAGGTTCCATGCCTAGGGGTGAGCAGTTCTTC
CDR3 protein: CAWSAGSMPRGEQFF

D gene: NA
V gene: TRBV6-6
J gene: TRBJ1-1
clone size: NA
CDR3 DNA: TGTGCCAGCAGTACCTGGAGGACAGACTCCCCTGAAGCTTTCTTT
CDR3 protein: CASSTWRTDSPEAFF

D gene: NA
V gene: TRBV27
J gene: TRBJ2-7
clone size: NA
CDR3 DNA: TGTGCCAGCAGTTCATTATTATCCCCCGGCGAGCAGTACTTC
CDR3 protein: CASSSLLSPGEQYF

D gene: TRBD1
V gene: TRBV5-1
J gene: TRBJ2-7
clone size: once
CDR3 DNA: TGCGCCAGCAGCAGAGGGACAGAAAGCTACGAGCAGTACTTC
CDR3 protein: CASSRGTESYEQYF

D gene: NA
V gene: TRBV4-1
J gene: TRBJ2-3
clone size: NA
CDR3 DNA: TGCGCCAGCAGTCGAGTAGCAGATACGCAGTATTTT
CDR3 protein: CASSRVADTQYF

D gene: TRBD1
V gene: TRBV29-1
J gene: TRBJ1-2
clone size: many
CDR3 DNA: TGCAGCGTCCGGGACAGGGATCGCTATGGCTACACCTTC
CDR3 protein: CSVRDRDRYGYTF

D gene: NA
V gene: TRBV19
J gene: TRBJ1-5
clone size: NA
CDR3 DNA: TGTGCCAGTAGTATAGTAGGGGGTTGGGAAGGGCCCCAGCATTTT
CDR3 protein: CASSIVGGWEGPQHF